The 19 T cell receptor beta chains below were found in one sample sequenced in a study of beta chain features in type 1 diabetes. Expressed TCRB transcripts were sequenced because the entire RNA isolate underwent reverse transcription. TCRdb's copy holds only in-frame clones and misses some; the assay was immunoSEQ multiplex PCR. This table has some 230,000 clones, 9.6% appearing once. The sample consisted of naive CD4+ T cells from blood. The receptors were sampled from a woman aged 18-29 years in good health.

This clone was counted between two and nine times. This chain connects TRBV9 to TRBJ2-2; possibly TRBD2 for D (7 bases). This CDR3 contains 18 residues. Germline CDR1 is SGDLS and CDR2 is YYNGEE. The germline V and J ends were trimmed by 1 base and 3 bases, with 19 bases remaining between them. This chain's CDR3 is CASSVQRRGAADTGELFF. The CDR3 nucleotides read TGTGCCAGCAGCGTACAGCGCCGGGGGGCCGCAGACACCGGGGAGCTGTTTTTT. The whole variable domain, filled in from reference TRBV9 and TRBJ2-2, reads DSGVTQTPKHLITATGQRVTLRCSPRSGDLSVYWYQQSLDQGLQFLIQYYNGEERAKGNILERFSAQQFPDLHSELNLSSLELGDSALYFCASSVQRRGAADTGELFFGEGSRLTVL.

The chain carries TRBV19 and TRBJ2-1, with 12 bases that match TRBD2. The CDR3 loop spans 15 amino acids. V was pared by 5 bases and J by 6 bases, with 5 bases of the junction left unmatched. Germline CDR1 LNHDA, CDR2 SQIVND (reference sequence). DNA for the CDR3: TGTGCCAGTAGTGCGACTAGCGGGAGTTCCAATGAGCAGTTCTTC. Translating it yields CASSATSGSSNEQFF.

This clone was seen a handful of times. The V call is TRBV18, the J call TRBJ1-2; 7 nucleotides match TRBD1. V gave up 4 bases and J gave up 4 bases; unmatched junction bases: 9. The length of the CDR3 is 15 residues. The germline CDR1 and CDR2 sequences are KGHSH and LQKENI. CDR3 nucleotides: TGTGCCAGCTCACAGGACAGGCTCGGTCCCTATGGCTACACCTTC. Residues: CASSQDRLGPYGYTF.

The table lists this clone with a few counts. The CDR3 loop reads CASSEYLAGGYNEQFF. In DNA form, the CDR3 reads TGTGCCAGCAGTGAATATTTAGCGGGGGGTTACAATGAGCAGTTCTTC. The chain carries TRBV25-1 and TRBJ2-1; 10 bases line up with TRBD2. J lost 4 bases, V lost 0 bases, and 3 bases had no gene match. This CDR3 comprises 16 residues. Germline lookup yields CDR1 MGHDK and CDR2 SYGVNS.

The table lists this clone with a few counts. The genes are TRBV2 and TRBJ2-7; 7 positions agree with TRBD2. V dropped 7 bases and J dropped 3; count of bases not matched to a gene: 0. Germline CDR1 reads SNHLY; CDR2 reads FYNNEI. This CDR3 is 11 amino acids long. CDR3 sequence reads: CASKRDYEQYF. The CDR3 region has the DNA TGTGCCAGCAAGCGGGACTACGAGCAGTACTTC. Using reference TRBV2 and TRBJ2-7 for the parts outside the CDR3, the full variable domain is EPEVTQTPSHQVTQMGQEVILRCVPISNHLYFYWYRQILGQKVEFLVSFYNNEISEKSEIFDDQFSVERPDGSNFTLKIRSTKLEDSAMYFCASKRDYEQYFGPGTRLTVT.

This chain links TRBV30 with TRBJ1-2; D is possibly TRBD1 (6 bases). Trimming cost V 5 bases and J 5 bases, with 9 bases left between them. Germline CDR1 reads GTSNPN; CDR2 reads SVGIG (reference sequence). The CDR3 extends over 11 amino acids. The CDR3 bases are TGTGCCTGGGGACAGCTTTATGGCTACACCTTC. As protein: CAWGQLYGYTF.

A few counts support this clone. The chain joins TRBV12-2 to TRBJ1-1; the DNA was not used to check the table's D call, TRBD1. TRBV12-2 is given as a pseudogene. The CDR3 extends over 16 amino acids. The CDR3 DNA reads TGTGCAAGTCGCAGAGATCCGGGACAGCTGAACACTGAAGCTTTCTTT. It specifies CASRRDPGQLNTEAFF.

V is TRBV5-1 and J is TRBJ2-7, with TRBD1 matching 11 bases. Germline assignment: CDR1 SGHRS and CDR2 YFSETQ. The CDR3 length is 14 residues. J gave up 7 bases and V 3 bases, and 6 bases lay outside the gene matches. CDR3 amino acids: CASSSDRGRREQYF. In nucleotides, the CDR3 is TGCGCCAGCAGCTCGGACAGGGGGCGTCGGGAGCAGTACTTC.

This clone has a handful of counts. The chain carries TRBV27 and TRBJ1-2, with 8 bases fitting TRBD1. The CDR3 runs to 14 residues. V lost 2 bases and J lost 8; bases outside the gene matches: 7. Germline assignment: CDR1 MNHEY and CDR2 SMNVEV (reference sequence). The CDR3 DNA reads as TGTGCCAGCAGTTTAGCTTACAGGGGGGACGGCTACACCTTC. As protein: CASSLAYRGDGYTF.

A few counts support this clone. V usage is TRBV2 and J usage is TRBJ2-1; a possible D gene is TRBD1 (7 bases). The V end lost 0 bases, the J end lost 5 bases, and 14 bases lay between the germline ends. CDR1 is SNHLY, CDR2 FYNNEI, per germline. The CDR3 spans 16 residues. CDR3 bases: TGTGCCAGCAGTGAAGCGCCCGGCAGGGGGGACAATGAGCAGTTCTTC. As protein: CASSEAPGRGDNEQFF.

This clone was recorded at least ten times. The rearrangement uses TRBV30 and TRBJ2-7; D unclear. The CDR3 loop spans 12 amino acids. Trimming removed 1 base from V and 3 bases from J, with 7 bases in between. Germline V CDR1 and CDR2: GTSNPN, SVGIG (reference sequence). The CDR3 DNA follows: TGTGCCTGGAGTGACCTAAGCTACGAGCAGTACTTC. Residues: CAWSDLSYEQYF.

This clone turned up a few times. The chain carries TRBV5-1 and TRBJ2-7, with D perhaps TRBD1 (5 bases). Trimming cost V 5 bases and J 5 bases, with 20 bases left between them. In germline, CDR1 is SGHRS, CDR2 YFSETQ. This CDR3 region has 15 residues. CDR3 bases: TGCGCCAGCAGAAGGGGCGGAGCCCTTCTGGACGAGCAGTACTTC. Protein: CASRRGGALLDEQYF.

This clone was detected a few times. This rearrangement joins TRBV18 to TRBJ2-7, with D tentatively TRBD1 (6 bases). Germline V gene sequence: CDR1 KGHSH, CDR2 LQKENI. The CDR3 is made up of 12 amino acids. Trimming cost V 5 bases and J 5 bases, with 10 bases left between them. The CDR3 nucleotides read TGTGCCAGCTCAACAGGGTTCGACGAGCAGTACTTC. As protein: CASSTGFDEQYF.

The chain couples TRBV6-5 to TRBJ1-2, with D unresolved. The CDR3 is 14 amino acids. V was shortened by 5 bases and J by 0 bases, with 10 bases between the two germline ends. Germline CDR1 and CDR2: MNHEY and SVGAGI. CDR3 region: CASSPTTANYGYTF. The CDR3 nucleotides read TGTGCCAGCAGTCCGACAACAGCTAACTATGGCTACACCTTC.

This clone has a handful of counts. The chain combines TRBV15 with TRBJ1-1, with 7 bases fitting TRBD1. With 2 bases clipped from V and 4 bases from J, the junction kept 4 bases outside the gene matches. Germline V gives CDR1 LNHNV, CDR2 YYDKDF (reference sequence). This CDR3 comprises 14 residues. The CDR3, as DNA: TGTGCCACCAGCAGATCGGGACAGTTCACTGAAGCTTTCTTT. Amino acids: CATSRSGQFTEAFF. The full variable domain, completed using reference TRBV15 and TRBJ1-1, is DAMVIQNPRYQVTQFGKPVTLSCSQTLNHNVMYWYQQKSSQAPKLLFHYYDKDFNNEADTPDNFQSRRPNTSFCFLDIRSPGLGDTAMYLCATSRSGQFTEAFFGQGTRLTVV.

The chain recombines TRBV6-5 with TRBJ1-3; the D gene is possibly TRBD1 (6 bases). The CDR3 has 14 amino acids. The V end lost 0 bases, the J end lost 10 bases, and 13 bases lay between the germline ends. The germline V gene encodes CDR1 MNHEY and CDR2 SVGAGI. The CDR3 nucleotides read TGTGCCAGCAGTTACTCGCCAGGGGCAGGGACCATATATTTT. Amino acids: CASSYSPGAGTIYF.

This clone was observed at least ten times. This chain uses TRBV7-9 with TRBJ2-7; D is possibly TRBD1 (6 bases). The V end was cut by 9 bases, the J end by 3 bases, with 12 bases between. From germline, CDR1 is SEHNR and CDR2 FQNEAQ (reference sequence). This CDR3 has 12 amino acids. CDR3 sequence: CASSQGLYEQYF. The CDR3 DNA is TGTGCCAGTTCCCAGGGGCTCTACGAGCAGTACTTC.

For this clone: Sequence at one end of the junction differs from germline and may be a read error. The genes are TRBV15 and TRBJ2-5; 8 nucleotides match TRBD1. Germline values: CDR1 LNHNV, CDR2 YYDKDF (reference sequence). The CDR3 has 14 amino acids. CDR3 in DNA: TGTGCCACCAACAGAGATACAGGGGGGGAGACCCAGTACTTC. This gives the protein CATNRDTGGETQYF.

The chain links TRBV28 to TRBJ2-7; TRBD2 matches at 7 bases. The CDR3 totals 15 residues. With 2 bases clipped from V and 7 bases from J, the junction kept 11 bases outside the gene matches. CDR1 and CDR2 (germline): MDHEN, SYDVKM. As DNA, the CDR3 is TGTGCCAGCAGTTTACGAGTAGGGATGGGAGGGGAGCAGTACTTC. This translates into CASSLRVGMGGEQYF.